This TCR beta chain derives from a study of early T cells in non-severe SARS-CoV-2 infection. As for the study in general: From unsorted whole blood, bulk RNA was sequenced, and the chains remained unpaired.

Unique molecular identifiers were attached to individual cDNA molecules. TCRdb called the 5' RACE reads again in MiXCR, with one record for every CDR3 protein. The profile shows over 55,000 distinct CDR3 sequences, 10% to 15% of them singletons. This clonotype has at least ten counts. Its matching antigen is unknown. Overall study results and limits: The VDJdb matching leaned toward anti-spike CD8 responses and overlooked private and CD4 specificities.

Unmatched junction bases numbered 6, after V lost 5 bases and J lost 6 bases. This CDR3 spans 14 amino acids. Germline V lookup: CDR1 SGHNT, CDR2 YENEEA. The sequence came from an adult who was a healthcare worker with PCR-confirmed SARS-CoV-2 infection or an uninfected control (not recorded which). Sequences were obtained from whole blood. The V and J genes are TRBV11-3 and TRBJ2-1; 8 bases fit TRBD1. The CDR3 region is CASSPKTGVNEQFF. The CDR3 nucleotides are TGTGCCAGCAGCCCCAAGACAGGGGTCAATGAGCAGTTCTTC.